A selection of T cell receptor beta chains follows, all from one sample in a study of response to subunit inactivated influenza vaccine. TCRdb used MiXCR to reprocess the RT-PCR reads, holding one entry per CDR3 protein. The sample has around 480,000 distinct CDR3 sequences, approximately 16% seen once. Source: CD4+ T cells sorted from PBMCs, taken less than 30 months after vaccination. These receptors originate from a man aged 45-69 years who received an inactivated influenza vaccine. Each CDR3 is given with its conserved first and last residue.

cdr3_length v_call cdr3_aa
14 TRBV29-1 CSVGGGGKRETQYF
12 TRBV7-2 CASSRARSEQYF
14 TRBV6-2/TRBV6-3 CASSQPGQGAEQYF
16 TRBV6-5 CASSNPGTGSGYEQYF
15 TRBV14 CASSQDWKRAHEQYF
16 TRBV20-1 CSAKGLAVGAKNIQYF
13 TRBV7-8 CASSNTPNTEAFF
16 TRBV7-3 CASSLNSGHGANVLTF
15 TRBV11-2 CASSLGLGSYNEQFF
15 TRBV3-1 CASSQDSNGIETQYF
14 TRBV10-3 CAIRTTESTDTQYF
14 TRBV5-1 CASSRASYQETQYF
14 TRBV12-3/TRBV12-4 CASSLSSTNEKLFF
14 TRBV20-1 CSARVTSGAYEQYF
11 TRBV7-2 CASSWGGTQYF
15 TRBV12-3/TRBV12-4 CASSSPDRGHTEAFF